This T cell receptor (beta chain) was obtained from a study of T-cell reconstitution after alpha-beta-depleted transplantation in children. Preparing the TCRbeta library involved the use of unique molecular identifiers. TCRdb fed the PCR reads into MiXCR, producing one record per CDR3 protein. This table holds hundreds of thousands of distinct CDR3 sequences, approximately 20% found once. This CDR3 spans 17 amino acids. The V gene's germline CDR1 is SGHNT and CDR2 YENEEA. With 1 base clipped from V and 2 bases from J, the junction kept 9 bases outside the gene matches. This clonotype occurred a few times.

The source was PBMCs from the stem cell graft donor, collected from the stem cell graft. The clonotype originates from a human donor who donated a stem cell graft to a child with acute lymphoblastic leukemia. The chain couples TRBV11-3 to TRBJ2-3, with TRBD2 identical over 7 bases. In DNA, the CDR3 is TGTGCCAGCAGCTTAGTAGGCGCTAGCGGTTACACAGATACGCAGTATTTT. Translated, it gives CASSLVGASGYTDTQYF.